The T cell receptor (beta chain) described here comes from a study of OX40 agonist ivuxolimab in advanced cancers. The study, taken as a whole, reports: Compared with others, partial responders at 0.1-3.0 mg/kg displayed clonal expansion among the lowest. At doses 0.1 to 3.0 mg/kg, CD4+ and CD8+ clones expanded.

The CDR3 loop spans 14 amino acids. Trimming cost V 10 bases and J 6 bases; bases outside gene matches: 11. Germline values: CDR1 ENHRY, CDR2 SYGVKD. Using immunoSEQ multiplex PCR, the repertoire was profiled, and TCRdb retains in-frame clones only, with some absent. The table lists around 56,000 clones, 82% of them singletons. In the case of this clone: Antigen specificity is unknown.

The chain has TRBV10-3 and TRBJ2-1; 8 bases align to TRBD2. The TCR sequence derives from an adult with an advanced solid tumor such as melanoma, head and neck, liver or kidney cancer. The source material was CD4+ or CD8+ T cells sorted from blood, sampled in a trial of the OX40 agonist ivuxolimab. CDR3 DNA sequence: TGTGCCACCTCCCAACGGGAGGGGGGCAATGAGCAGTTCTTC. It yields the protein CATSQREGGNEQFF.